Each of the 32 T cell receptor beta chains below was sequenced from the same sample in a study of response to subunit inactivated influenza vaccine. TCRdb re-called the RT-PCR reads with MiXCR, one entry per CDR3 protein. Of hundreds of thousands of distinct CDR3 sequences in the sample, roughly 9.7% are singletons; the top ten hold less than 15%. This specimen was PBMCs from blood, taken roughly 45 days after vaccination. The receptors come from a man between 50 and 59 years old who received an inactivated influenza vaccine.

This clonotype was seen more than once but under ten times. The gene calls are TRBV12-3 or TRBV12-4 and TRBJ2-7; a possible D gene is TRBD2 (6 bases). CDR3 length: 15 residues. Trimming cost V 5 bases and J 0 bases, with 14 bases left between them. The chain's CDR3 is CASSRQGLPSYEQYF. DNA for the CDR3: TGTGCCAGCAGTAGGCAGGGACTTCCCTCCTACGAGCAGTACTTC.

CDR3 amino acids: CSVKLTGGRTEAFF. The CDR3 nucleotides are TGCAGCGTCAAGCTTACAGGGGGACGGACTGAAGCTTTCTTT. The chain carries TRBV29-1 and TRBJ1-1, with 8 bases identical to TRBD1. Germline V gene sequence: CDR1 SQVTM, CDR2 ANQGSEA. CDR3 length: 14 residues. V shed 6 bases, J shed 5 bases, and the junction held 11 bases outside the gene matches.

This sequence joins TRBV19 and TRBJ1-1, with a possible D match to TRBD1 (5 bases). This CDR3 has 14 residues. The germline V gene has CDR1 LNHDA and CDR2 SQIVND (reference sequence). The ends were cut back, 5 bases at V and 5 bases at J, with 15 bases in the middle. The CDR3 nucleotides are TGTGCCAGTAGTCCTCTGGGGGTTGGGACTGAAGCTTTCTTT. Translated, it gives CASSPLGVGTEAFF.

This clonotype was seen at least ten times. CDR3 amino acids: CSARDQRDVTGELFF. Here the CDR3 DNA reads TGCAGTGCTAGAGATCAAAGGGACGTCACCGGGGAGCTGTTTTTT. This rearrangement joins TRBV20-1 to TRBJ2-2; D may correspond to TRBD1 or TRBD2 (5 bases each). V dropped 0 bases and J dropped 4 bases, with 12 bases sitting between them. The CDR3 consists of 15 residues. CDR1 is DFQATT and CDR2 is SNEGSKA in the germline V gene (reference sequence).

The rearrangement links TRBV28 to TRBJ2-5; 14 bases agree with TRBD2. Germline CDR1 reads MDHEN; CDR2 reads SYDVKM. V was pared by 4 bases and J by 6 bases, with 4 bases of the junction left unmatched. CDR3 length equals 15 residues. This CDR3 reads CASSSGTSGGKTQYF. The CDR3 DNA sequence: TGTGCCAGCAGTTCAGGGACTAGCGGGGGAAAGACCCAGTACTTC.

CDR3 coding DNA: TGTGCCATCAGTGAGTCCCTAAACGAGCAGTACTTC. The encoded protein is CAISESLNEQYF. The chain uses TRBV10-3 and TRBJ2-7, with D uncertain. Per the germline V gene, CDR1 is ENHRY and CDR2 is SYGVKD. The CDR3 contains 12 residues. Trimming cost V 0 bases and J 5 bases, with 5 bases left between them.

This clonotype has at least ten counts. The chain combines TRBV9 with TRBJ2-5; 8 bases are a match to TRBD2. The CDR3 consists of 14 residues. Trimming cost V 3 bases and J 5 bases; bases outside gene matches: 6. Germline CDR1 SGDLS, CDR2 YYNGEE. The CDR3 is CASSAGGGGETQYF. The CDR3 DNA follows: TGTGCCAGCAGCGCGGGAGGGGGTGGGGAGACCCAGTACTTC.

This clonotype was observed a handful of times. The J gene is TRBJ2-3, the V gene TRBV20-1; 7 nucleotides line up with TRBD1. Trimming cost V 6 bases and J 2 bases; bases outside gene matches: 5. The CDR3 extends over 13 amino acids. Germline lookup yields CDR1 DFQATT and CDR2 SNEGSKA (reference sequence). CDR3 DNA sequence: TGCAGTGCCAGGGACAGATTCACAGATACGCAGTATTTT. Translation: CSARDRFTDTQYF.

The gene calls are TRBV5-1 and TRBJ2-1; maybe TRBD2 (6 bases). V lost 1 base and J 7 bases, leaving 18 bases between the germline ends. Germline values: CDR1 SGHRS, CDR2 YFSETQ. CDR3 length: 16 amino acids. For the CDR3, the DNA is TGCGCCAGCAGCTTGCAGTGGATTTGGGGGAGGAATGAGCAGTTCTTC. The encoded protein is CASSLQWIWGRNEQFF.

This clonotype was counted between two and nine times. The CDR3 reads CASSQDPGDRGGEQYF. The CDR3, as DNA: TGTGCCAGCAGCCAAGATCCCGGGGACAGGGGTGGTGAGCAGTACTTC. This chain connects TRBV4-2 to TRBJ2-7; 10 nucleotides line up with TRBD1. This CDR3 contains 16 residues. Germline lookup yields CDR1 LGHNA and CDR2 YNFKEQ. The J segment lost 7 bases and the V segment lost 0 bases, leaving 9 bases of the junction unmatched.

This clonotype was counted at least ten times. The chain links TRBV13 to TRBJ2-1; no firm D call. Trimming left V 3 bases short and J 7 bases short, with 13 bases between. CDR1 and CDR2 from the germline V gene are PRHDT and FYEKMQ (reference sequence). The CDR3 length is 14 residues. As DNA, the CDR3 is TGTGCCAGCAGCTTTTTCTACCAGACAAATGAGCAGTTCTTC. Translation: CASSFFYQTNEQFF. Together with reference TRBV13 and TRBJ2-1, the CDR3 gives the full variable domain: AAGVIQSPRHLIKEKRETATLKCYPIPRHDTVYWYQQGPGQDPQFLISFYEKMQSDKGSIPDRFSAQQFSDYHSELNMSSLELGDSALYFCASSFFYQTNEQFFGPGTRLTVL.

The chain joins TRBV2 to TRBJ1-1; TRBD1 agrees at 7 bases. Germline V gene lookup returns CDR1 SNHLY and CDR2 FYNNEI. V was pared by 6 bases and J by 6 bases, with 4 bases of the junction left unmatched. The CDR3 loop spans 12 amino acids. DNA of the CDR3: TGTGCCAGCAGGACAGGGAGCGCTGAAGCTTTCTTT. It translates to CASRTGSAEAFF. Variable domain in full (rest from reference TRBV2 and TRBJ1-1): EPEVTQTPSHQVTQMGQEVILRCVPISNHLYFYWYRQILGQKVEFLVSFYNNEISEKSEIFDDQFSVERPDGSNFTLKIRSTKLEDSAMYFCASRTGSAEAFFGQGTRLTVV.

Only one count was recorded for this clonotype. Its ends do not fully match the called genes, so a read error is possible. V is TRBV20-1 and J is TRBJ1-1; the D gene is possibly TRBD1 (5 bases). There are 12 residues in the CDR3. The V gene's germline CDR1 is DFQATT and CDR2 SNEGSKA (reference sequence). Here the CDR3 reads CSTSDSGAEAFF. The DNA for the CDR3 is TGCAGTACTAGTGACAGCGGGGCTGAAGCTTTCTTT.

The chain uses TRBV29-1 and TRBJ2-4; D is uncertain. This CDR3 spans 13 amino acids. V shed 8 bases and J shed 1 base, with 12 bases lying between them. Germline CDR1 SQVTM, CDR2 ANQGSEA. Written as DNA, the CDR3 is TGCAGCCCCCGGCTGGCGGCCAAAAACATTCAGTACTTC. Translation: CSPRLAAKNIQYF.

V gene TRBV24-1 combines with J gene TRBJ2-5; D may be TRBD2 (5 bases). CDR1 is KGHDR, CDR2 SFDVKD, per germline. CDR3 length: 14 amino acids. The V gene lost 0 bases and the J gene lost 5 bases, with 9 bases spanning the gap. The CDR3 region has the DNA TGTGCCACCAGTGATTTGCCGGGGTCCGAGACCCAGTACTTC. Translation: CATSDLPGSETQYF.

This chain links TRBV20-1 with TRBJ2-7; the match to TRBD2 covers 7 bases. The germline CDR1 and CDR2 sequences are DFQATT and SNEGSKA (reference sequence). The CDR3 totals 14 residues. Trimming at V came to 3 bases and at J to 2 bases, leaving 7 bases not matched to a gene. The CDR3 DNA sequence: TGCAGTGCTAGTCCCAGGGACTATCCCTACGAGCAGTACTTC. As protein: CSASPRDYPYEQYF.

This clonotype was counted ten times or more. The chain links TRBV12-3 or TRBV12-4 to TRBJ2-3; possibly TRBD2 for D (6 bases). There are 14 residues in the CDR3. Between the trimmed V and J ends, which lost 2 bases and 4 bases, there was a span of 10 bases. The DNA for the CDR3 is TGTGCCAGCAGTTTATTGGAGGGGTCAGATACGCAGTATTTT. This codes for CASSLLEGSDTQYF.

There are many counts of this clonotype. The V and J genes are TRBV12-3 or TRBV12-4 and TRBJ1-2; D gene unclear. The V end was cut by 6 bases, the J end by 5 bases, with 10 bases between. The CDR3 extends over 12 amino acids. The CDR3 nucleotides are TGTGCCAGCAGCAAAGACGGATATGGCTACACCTTC. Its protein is CASSKDGYGYTF.

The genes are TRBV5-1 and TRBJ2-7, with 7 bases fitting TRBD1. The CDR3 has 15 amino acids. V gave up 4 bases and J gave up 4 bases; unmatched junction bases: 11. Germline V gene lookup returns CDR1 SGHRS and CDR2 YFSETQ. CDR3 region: CASSRETDRVYEQYF. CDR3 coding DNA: TGCGCCAGCAGCCGGGAAACTGACAGGGTGTACGAGCAGTACTTC. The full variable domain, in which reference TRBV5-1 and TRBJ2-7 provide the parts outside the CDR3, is KAGVTQTPRYLIKTRGQQVTLSCSPISGHRSVSWYQQTPGQGLQFLFEYFSETQRNKGNFPGRFSGRQFSNSRSEMNVSTLELGDSALYLCASSRETDRVYEQYFGPGTRLTVT.

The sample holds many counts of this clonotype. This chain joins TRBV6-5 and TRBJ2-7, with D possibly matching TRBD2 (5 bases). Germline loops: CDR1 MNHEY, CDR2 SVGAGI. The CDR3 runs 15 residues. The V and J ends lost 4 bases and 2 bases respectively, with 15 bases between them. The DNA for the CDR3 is TGTGCCAGCAGTTTGTCGGCGGGCCTACCCTACGAGCAGTACTTC. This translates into CASSLSAGLPYEQYF.

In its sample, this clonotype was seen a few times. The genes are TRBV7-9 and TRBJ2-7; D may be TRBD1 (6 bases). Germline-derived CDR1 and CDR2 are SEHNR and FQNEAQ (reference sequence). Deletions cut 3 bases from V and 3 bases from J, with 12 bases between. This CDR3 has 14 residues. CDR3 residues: CASSLPGHYYEQYF. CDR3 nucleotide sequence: TGTGCCAGCAGCTTGCCGGGACACTACTACGAGCAGTACTTC.

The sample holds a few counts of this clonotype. CDR3 bases: TGCGCCAGCAGCCAAGTACACGACTCCTACAATGAGCAGTTCTTC. It translates to CASSQVHDSYNEQFF. This rearrangement joins TRBV4-3 to TRBJ2-1; D remains unclear. Germline values: CDR1 LGHNA, CDR2 YSLEER. The CDR3 totals 15 residues. V was shortened by 1 base and J by 0 bases, with 7 bases between the two germline ends.

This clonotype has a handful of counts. CDR3 sequence (DNA): TGCGCCAGCAGCCTCCGACAGGGGACTAATGAAAAACTGTTTTTT. This translates into CASSLRQGTNEKLFF. This chain connects TRBV4-3 to TRBJ1-4; 8 bases align to TRBD1. Germline CDR1 is LGHNA and CDR2 is YSLEER. V dropped 4 bases and J dropped 2; count of bases not matched to a gene: 3. This CDR3 has 15 amino acids.

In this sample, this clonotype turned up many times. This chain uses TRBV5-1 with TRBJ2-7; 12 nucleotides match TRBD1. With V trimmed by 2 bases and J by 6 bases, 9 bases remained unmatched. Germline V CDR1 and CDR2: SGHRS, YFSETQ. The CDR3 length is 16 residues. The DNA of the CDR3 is TGCGCCAGCAGCTTCAAACCCGGGACAGGGGGCATCGAGCAGTACTTC. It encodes CASSFKPGTGGIEQYF.

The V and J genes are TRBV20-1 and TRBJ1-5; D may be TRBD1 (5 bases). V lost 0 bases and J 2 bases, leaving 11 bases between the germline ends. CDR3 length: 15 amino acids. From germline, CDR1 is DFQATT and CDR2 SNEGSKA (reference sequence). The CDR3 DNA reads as TGCAGTGCTAGAGATCGAAGGGACGGCAATCAGCCCCAGCATTTT. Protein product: CSARDRRDGNQPQHF.

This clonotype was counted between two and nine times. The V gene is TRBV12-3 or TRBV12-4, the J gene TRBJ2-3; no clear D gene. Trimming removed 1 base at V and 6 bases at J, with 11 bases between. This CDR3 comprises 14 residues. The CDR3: CASSLVSPRDTQYF. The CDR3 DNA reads TGTGCCAGCAGTTTAGTAAGCCCTCGGGATACGCAGTATTTT.

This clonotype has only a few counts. This CDR3 reads CSARGAGGPVKTQYF. For the CDR3, the DNA is TGCAGTGCTAGAGGTGCGGGAGGGCCGGTGAAGACCCAGTACTTC. This chain links TRBV20-1 with TRBJ2-5, with 9 nucleotides matching TRBD2. Germline loops: CDR1 DFQATT, CDR2 SNEGSKA (reference sequence). J lost 6 bases, V lost 1 base, and 9 bases had no gene match. The length of the CDR3 is 15 residues.

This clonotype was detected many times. The CDR3 reads CASSLTGGVGNQPQHF. The CDR3 DNA sequence: TGTGCCAGCAGTTTAACGGGGGGAGTGGGCAATCAGCCCCAGCATTTT. The chain is built from TRBV12-3 or TRBV12-4 and TRBJ1-5, with D perhaps TRBD1 (5 bases). V lost 2 bases to trimming and J lost 2 bases, with 13 bases between them. This CDR3 has 16 residues.

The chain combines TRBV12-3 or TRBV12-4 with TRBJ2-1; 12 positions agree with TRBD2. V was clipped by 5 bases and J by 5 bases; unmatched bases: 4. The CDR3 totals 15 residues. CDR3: CASSPSGGVNNEQFF. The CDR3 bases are TGTGCCAGCAGTCCTAGCGGGGGGGTGAACAATGAGCAGTTCTTC.

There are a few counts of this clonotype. The CDR3 DNA follows: TGTGCCAGCAGCTTAGTTCCAGGGAACACTGAAGCTTTCTTT. As protein: CASSLVPGNTEAFF. This chain links TRBV7-9 with TRBJ1-1; no definite D call. Trimming took off 1 base at V and 1 base at J, with 7 bases between the two ends. The germline gives CDR1 SEHNR, CDR2 FQNEAQ (reference sequence). The CDR3 sequence is 14 residues long.

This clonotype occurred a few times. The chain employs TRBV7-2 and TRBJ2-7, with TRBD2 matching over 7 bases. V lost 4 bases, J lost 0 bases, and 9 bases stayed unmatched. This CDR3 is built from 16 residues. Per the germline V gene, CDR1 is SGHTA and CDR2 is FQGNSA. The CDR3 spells CASSSRATSFSYEQYF. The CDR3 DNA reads TGTGCCAGCAGCTCGCGGGCGACTAGCTTCTCCTACGAGCAGTACTTC.

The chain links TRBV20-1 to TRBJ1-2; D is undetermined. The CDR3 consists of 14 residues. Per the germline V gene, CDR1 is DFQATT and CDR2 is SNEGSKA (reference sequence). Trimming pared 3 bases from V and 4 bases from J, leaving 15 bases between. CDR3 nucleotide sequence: TGCAGTGCTAGTTCCGCACTGGGCCTCTATGGCTACACCTTC. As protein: CSASSALGLYGYTF.